This T cell receptor beta chain originates from a study of PD-1 blockade in classical Hodgkin lymphoma. Study summary: The study gave patients nivolumab 3 mg/kg intravenously every 2 weeks.

A word on this clone: Its antigen is not known.

No patient escaped relapse after autologous stem cell transplantation, and brentuximab vedotin exposure varied. Whole-study results and caveats: The origin of the repertoire differences remains undefined, with disease activity or prior therapy as possible causes.

Here immunoSEQ multiplex PCR was the method, and the copy in TCRdb shows in-frame clones only, minus some. Among tens of thousands of clones listed, under 75% were seen once. The CDR3 consists of 13 residues. V dropped 0 bases and J dropped 3 bases, with 6 bases sitting between them. Germline-derived CDR1 and CDR2 are LGHNA and YSLEER. The rearrangement joins TRBV4-3 to TRBJ2-7; D remains unclear. The receptor was derived from a human donor with classical Hodgkin lymphoma. The sample in question was peripheral blood mononuclear cells (PBMCs), obtained before the second cycle of nivolumab. CDR3 bases: TGCGCCAGCAGCCAAGACGGCCTCTACGAGCAGTACTTC. Translation: CASSQDGLYEQYF.